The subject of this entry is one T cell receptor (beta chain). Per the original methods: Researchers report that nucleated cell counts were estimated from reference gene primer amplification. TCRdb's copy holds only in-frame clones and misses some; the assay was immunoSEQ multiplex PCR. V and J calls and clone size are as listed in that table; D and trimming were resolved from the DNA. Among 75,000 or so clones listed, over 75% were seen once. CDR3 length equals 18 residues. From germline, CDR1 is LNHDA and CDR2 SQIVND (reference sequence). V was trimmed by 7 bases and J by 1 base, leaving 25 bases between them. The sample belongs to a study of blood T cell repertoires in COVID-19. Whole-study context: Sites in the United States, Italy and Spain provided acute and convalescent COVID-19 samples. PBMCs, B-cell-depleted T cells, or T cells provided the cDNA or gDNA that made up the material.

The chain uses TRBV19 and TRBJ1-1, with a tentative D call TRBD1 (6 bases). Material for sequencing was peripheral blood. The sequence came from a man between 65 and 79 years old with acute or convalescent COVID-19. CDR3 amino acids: CASTRVGGSGFPNTEAFF. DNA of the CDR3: TGTGCCAGTACTAGGGTAGGGGGAAGTGGTTTCCCGAACACTGAAGCTTTCTTT.